This T cell receptor beta chain was identified during a study of T cells after yellow fever vaccination. Notes on the study in general: Abundant clonotypes (contaminants from the bulk population) could be present in FACS-sorted repertoires.

Trimming shortened V by 1 base and J by 2 bases, and 6 bases separated the two germline ends. The CDR3 is made up of 13 amino acids. Germline CDR1 reads MDHEN; CDR2 reads SYDVKM. This clonotype was counted only a few times. The antigen remains unidentified. TCRdb passed the 5' RACE reads through MiXCR, listing each CDR3 protein once. Of under 400,000 distinct CDR3 sequences detected, 11% appear once; the ten largest clones hold roughly 18%. The chain links TRBV28 to TRBJ2-7, with D tentatively TRBD2 (5 bases). Source: PBMCs, taken on the day of the first yellow fever vaccination. This TCR was recovered from a man between 18 and 29 years old who received the YFV17D yellow fever vaccine. CDR3 DNA: TGTGCCAGCAGTTTATTCGGGACCTACGAGCAGTACTTC. This translates into CASSLFGTYEQYF.